The 32 T cell receptor beta chains presented below share a single source sample, sequenced in a study of blood T cell repertoires in COVID-19. Libraries were prepared by immunoSEQ multiplex PCR; TCRdb keeps only in-frame clonotypes and omits some of them. The sample includes some 200,000 clones, roughly nine tenths seen only once; the top ten take 2% to 2.5%. Sequencing used peripheral blood. The receptors shown here come from a woman aged 45-65 years with acute or convalescent COVID-19.

This clone has just one count. This chain links TRBV6-5 with TRBJ2-2, with 7 bases that match TRBD1. This CDR3 spans 15 amino acids. V was pared by 6 bases and J by 4 bases, with 8 bases of the junction left unmatched. Germline loops: CDR1 MNHEY, CDR2 SVGAGI. CDR3 amino acids: CASRPPGQLTGELFF. The CDR3, as DNA: TGTGCCAGCAGGCCTCCGGGACAGCTCACCGGGGAGCTGTTTTTT.

This clone turned up a few times. The chain joins TRBV7-2 to TRBJ1-5, with D tentatively TRBD1 (5 bases). CDR3 length: 15 amino acids. Germline assignment: CDR1 SGHTA and CDR2 FQGNSA. V was pared by 5 bases and J by 1 base, with 12 bases between. CDR3 residues: CASSPGGLSNQPQHF. CDR3 nucleotide sequence: TGTGCCAGCAGCCCTGGGGGGTTGAGCAATCAGCCCCAGCATTTT.

The V call is TRBV19, the J call TRBJ2-5; TRBD2 might be the D (5 bases). V dropped 9 bases and J dropped 5 bases, with 16 bases sitting between them. The CDR3 sequence is 13 residues long. Germline-derived CDR1 and CDR2 are LNHDA and SQIVND (reference sequence). CDR3 nucleotides: TGTGCCAGCAGAGGGCCCGCTGGGGAGACCCAGTACTTC. Translated: CASRGPAGETQYF.

The CDR3 DNA is TGTGCCAGCAGGGTGACTAGCGGGACGGCGCAGTATTTT. Its protein is CASRVTSGTAQYF. The gene calls are TRBV6-5 and TRBJ2-3; 11 nucleotides line up with TRBD2. The CDR3 is made up of 13 amino acids. J lost 10 bases, V lost 6 bases, and 6 bases had no gene match. Germline V gives CDR1 MNHEY, CDR2 SVGAGI.

To note about this clone: Its ends do not fully match the called genes, so a read error is possible. The chain carries TRBV19 and TRBJ1-2; D is possibly TRBD1 (5 bases). This CDR3 is 12 amino acids long. Germline CDR1 reads LNHDA; CDR2 reads SQIVND (reference sequence). The CDR3 protein is CASSIIGGDLYF. In DNA, the CDR3 is TGTGCCAGTAGTATTATAGGAGGGGACCTATACTTC.

The CDR3 loop is CASSKRRGQETQYF. The CDR3 DNA sequence: TGTGCCAGCAGTAAACGACGGGGCCAAGAGACCCAGTACTTC. The genes are TRBV6-5 and TRBJ2-5, with D perhaps TRBD2 (5 bases). The germline gives CDR1 MNHEY, CDR2 SVGAGI. The CDR3 has 14 residues. The germline V and J ends were trimmed by 5 bases and 1 base, with 11 bases remaining between them.

This chain joins TRBV5-5 and TRBJ1-5; D unresolved. The CDR3 is 15 residues long. The germline CDR1 and CDR2 sequences are SGHKS and YYEKEE (reference sequence). Trimming pared 1 base from V and 0 bases from J, leaving 8 bases between. The CDR3 region is CASSLSVGSNQPQHF. The CDR3 DNA sequence: TGTGCCAGCAGCTTGTCCGTCGGTAGCAATCAGCCCCAGCATTTT.

DNA of the CDR3: TGCAGCGTTGAGGTCCCGAGGCCTAATCAGCCCCAGCATTTT. Protein: CSVEVPRPNQPQHF. The J gene is TRBJ1-5, the V gene TRBV29-1, with unresolved D. Trimming pared 3 bases from V and 4 bases from J, leaving 13 bases between. The CDR3 has 14 residues. Germline-derived CDR1 and CDR2 are SQVTM and ANQGSEA. Combining the CDR3 with reference TRBV29-1 and TRBJ1-5 gives the whole variable domain SAVISQKPSRDICQRGTSLTIQCQVDSQVTMMFWYRQQPGQSLTLIATANQGSEATYESGFVIDKFPISRPNLTFSTLTVSNMSPEDSSIYLCSVEVPRPNQPQHFGDGTRLSIL.

The J gene is TRBJ2-1, the V gene TRBV9, with D possibly being TRBD2 (6 bases). Germline CDR1 and CDR2: SGDLS and YYNGEE. Trimming removed 6 bases from V and 9 bases from J, with 19 bases in between. This CDR3 is 14 amino acids long. The CDR3 loop is CASTQTGTSGEQFF. The CDR3 nucleotides read TGTGCCAGCACTCAGACCGGGACTTCAGGTGAGCAGTTCTTC.

V is TRBV27 and J is TRBJ2-7, with 9 bases fitting TRBD2. V dropped 3 bases and J dropped 4; count of bases not matched to a gene: 16. This CDR3 region has 18 residues. CDR1 and CDR2 from the germline V gene are MNHEY and SMNVEV (reference sequence). CDR3 sequence (DNA): TGTGCCAGCAGTTTCACCCCTTTGAGTAGCGGGAGCCCTTACGAGCAGTACTTC. Translation gives CASSFTPLSSGSPYEQYF.

The chain carries TRBV27 and TRBJ2-7, with D possibly TRBD2 on 6 matching bases. Trimming removed 6 bases from V and 5 bases from J, with 11 bases in between. Germline-derived CDR1 and CDR2 are MNHEY and SMNVEV (reference sequence). The CDR3 consists of 12 residues. CDR3 DNA: TGTGCCAGCAGGGGGAGGCGGGACGAGCAGTACTTC. Translated: CASRGRRDEQYF.

The J gene is TRBJ2-6, the V gene TRBV21-1; the table's D call of TRBD1 was not tested on the DNA. TRBV21-1 is classified as a pseudogene. This CDR3 is built from 20 residues. As DNA, the CDR3 is TGTGCCAGCCTACTGCGCGGGACAGGGAGATGTTCCTCTGGGGCCAACGTCCTGACTTTC. This translates into CASLLRGTGRCSSGANVLTF.

This clone was detected only once. The J gene is TRBJ1-5, the V gene TRBV27; D gene uncertain. From germline, CDR1 is MNHEY and CDR2 SMNVEV (reference sequence). CDR3 size: 15 residues. V lost 9 bases and J lost 4, with 19 bases in between. The chain's CDR3 is CARGRTSAVNQPQHF. The CDR3 bases are TGTGCCAGGGGGAGGACCTCGGCTGTTAATCAGCCCCAGCATTTT.

The chain links TRBV20-1 to TRBJ1-3, with D unclear. Trimming left V 3 bases short and J 0 bases short, with 9 bases between. Germline V lookup: CDR1 DFQATT, CDR2 SNEGSKA (reference sequence). The CDR3 length is 14 residues. As DNA, the CDR3 is TGCAGTGCTAGTACCCAGGTCTCTGGAAACACCATATATTTT. Translated: CSASTQVSGNTIYF.

This chain joins TRBV5-4 and TRBJ2-3, with unresolved D. The CDR3 runs 13 residues. Germline CDR1 is SGHNT and CDR2 is YYREEE (reference sequence). The ends were cut back, 4 bases at V and 3 bases at J, with 9 bases in the middle. This CDR3 is CASSKSGTDTQYF. In DNA form, the CDR3 reads TGTGCCAGCAGCAAGTCCGGGACAGATACGCAGTATTTT.

The V gene is TRBV2, the J gene TRBJ1-4; D remains unclear. Germline CDR1 reads SNHLY; CDR2 reads FYNNEI. CDR3 length: 17 residues. Deletions cut 6 bases from V and 5 bases from J, with 22 bases between. The CDR3 DNA reads as TGTGCCAGCAGCGATCCGGGAGCTACGCCTCTCAATGAAAAACTGTTTTTT. Amino acids: CASSDPGATPLNEKLFF.

As to this clone: This CDR3 is also generated by other DNA sequences in the sample. This sequence joins TRBV4-3 and TRBJ2-1, with 10 bases lining up with TRBD2. CDR3 length equals 13 residues. Germline V lookup: CDR1 LGHNA, CDR2 YSLEER. J lost 7 bases, V lost 4 bases, and 1 base had no gene match. The CDR3: CASSLLAGNEQFF. The CDR3 DNA reads TGCGCCAGCAGCCTACTAGCGGGGAATGAGCAGTTCTTC.

The chain couples TRBV3-1 (or the pseudogene TRBV3-2) to TRBJ2-1; D remains unclear. V lost 1 base and J 10 bases, leaving 8 bases between the germline ends. The CDR3 has 12 amino acids. The V gene's germline CDR1 is LGHDT and CDR2 YNNKEL (reference sequence). CDR3 sequence (DNA): TGTGCCAGCAGCCAAGGCCGAGTGGAGCAGTTCTTC. This sequence encodes CASSQGRVEQFF.

J is TRBJ1-2 and V is TRBV5-1; TRBD1 agrees at 9 bases. The junction had 12 bases not matched to a gene; V was cut back by 6 bases and J by 6 bases. The CDR3 totals 15 residues. CDR1 SGHRS and CDR2 YFSETQ come from the germline V gene. Here the CDR3 DNA reads TGCGCCAGCAAAGGGACAGGGCTGCTCGTGGATGGCTACACCTTC. Protein: CASKGTGLLVDGYTF.

The chain uses TRBV20-1 and TRBJ1-5, with a weak D call TRBD1 (6 bases). From germline, CDR1 is DFQATT and CDR2 SNEGSKA (reference sequence). There are 13 residues in the CDR3. The germline V and J ends were trimmed by 3 bases and 4 bases, with 10 bases remaining between them. The chain's CDR3 is CSASYRENQPQHF. The CDR3 bases are TGCAGTGCTAGTTACAGGGAGAATCAGCCCCAGCATTTT.

The rearrangement uses TRBV6-1 and TRBJ2-7; TRBD1 matches at 10 bases. Germline CDR1 is MNHNS and CDR2 is SASEGT. The V and J ends lost 3 bases and 4 bases, in that order; junction bases with no gene match: 3. This CDR3 contains 14 residues. The CDR3 coding sequence is TGTGCCAGCAGTGACGGACAGGGGGGGTACGAGCAGTACTTC. This codes for CASSDGQGGYEQYF.

This clone was seen just once. The rearrangement links TRBV7-9 to TRBJ2-2, with D hard to call. V was pared by 2 bases and J by 7 bases, with 14 bases between. CDR3 size: 15 residues. Looked up from germline, CDR1 is SEHNR and CDR2 is FQNEAQ (reference sequence). Here the CDR3 reads CASSLQAEHFGELFF. The CDR3 bases are TGTGCCAGCAGCTTACAGGCAGAACACTTCGGGGAGCTGTTTTTT. The full variable domain, with the rest looked up from reference TRBV7-9 and TRBJ2-2, is DTGVSQNPRHKITKRGQNVTFRCDPISEHNRLYWYRQTLGQGPEFLTYFQNEAQLEKSRLLSDRFSAERPKGSFSTLEIQRTEQGDSAMYLCASSLQAEHFGELFFGEGSRLTVL.

The chain employs TRBV28 and TRBJ2-1; TRBD1 aligns across 8 bases. The CDR3 totals 13 residues. Germline CDR1 MDHEN, CDR2 SYDVKM. Trimming took 4 bases from V and 7 from J; bases not matched to a gene: 3. CDR3 coding DNA: TGTGCCAGCAGTTCGGGACAGGTAAATGAGCAGTTCTTC. Protein product: CASSSGQVNEQFF.

V gene TRBV30 combines with J gene TRBJ2-2; maybe TRBD2 (8 bases). The ends were cut back, 4 bases at V and 7 bases at J, with 16 bases in the middle. There are 14 residues in the CDR3. Per the germline V gene, CDR1 is GTSNPN and CDR2 is SVGIG (reference sequence). This CDR3 is CAWTGQAGGGELFF. DNA for the CDR3: TGTGCCTGGACCGGACAGGCGGGGGGCGGGGAGCTGTTTTTT. Full variable domain (missing parts from reference TRBV30 and TRBJ2-2): SQTIHQWPATLVQPVGSPLSLECTVEGTSNPNLYWYRQAAGRGLQLLFYSVGIGQISSEVPQNLSASRPQDRQFILSSKKLLLSDSGFYLCAWTGQAGGGELFFGEGSRLTVL.

The rearrangement links TRBV5-6 to TRBJ1-1, with a possible D match to TRBD1 (5 bases). V was pared by 2 bases and J by 8 bases, with 16 bases between. Germline lookup yields CDR1 SGHDT and CDR2 YYEEEE. There are 14 residues in the CDR3. CDR3: CASSFRVPITEAFF. CDR3 DNA sequence: TGTGCCAGCAGCTTCAGGGTCCCCATCACGGAAGCTTTCTTT.

This chain joins TRBV5-6 and TRBJ2-6; D gene uncertain. Trimming removed 0 bases from V and 0 bases from J, with 7 bases in between. Germline CDR1 SGHDT, CDR2 YYEEEE. CDR3 length: 16 residues. This CDR3 reads CASSLGGSSGANVLTF. The CDR3 DNA is TGTGCCAGCAGCTTGGGAGGCAGCTCTGGGGCCAACGTCCTGACTTTC.

The chain links TRBV2 to TRBJ2-3; 8 positions agree with TRBD1. This CDR3 spans 13 amino acids. Germline loops: CDR1 SNHLY, CDR2 FYNNEI. Trimming at V came to 6 bases and at J to 6 bases, leaving 5 bases not matched to a gene. The CDR3 nucleotides are TGTGCCAGCAGGGACAGGGCTGAGGATACGCAGTATTTT. It specifies CASRDRAEDTQYF. The variable domain in full, completed from reference TRBV2 and TRBJ2-3, reads EPEVTQTPSHQVTQMGQEVILRCVPISNHLYFYWYRQILGQKVEFLVSFYNNEISEKSEIFDDQFSVERPDGSNFTLKIRSTKLEDSAMYFCASRDRAEDTQYFGPGTRLTVL.

V and J are TRBV6-5 and TRBJ1-5, with a weak D call TRBD1 (5 bases). The germline CDR1 and CDR2 sequences are MNHEY and SVGAGI. The CDR3 has 15 amino acids. V lost 0 bases and J lost 5, with 11 bases in between. Here the CDR3 reads CASSYSGARDQPQHF. CDR3 coding DNA: TGTGCCAGCAGTTACTCTGGGGCCCGAGATCAGCCCCAGCATTTT.

The chain uses TRBV12-3 or TRBV12-4 and TRBJ1-6; no firm D call. This CDR3 spans 13 amino acids. Trimming cost V 7 bases and J 6 bases, with 10 bases left between them. CDR3 bases: TGTGCCAGCACCCCGTTGAGTAATTCACCCCTCCACTTT. It specifies CASTPLSNSPLHF.

The V call is TRBV25-1, the J call TRBJ1-4, with unresolved D. The V gene lost 8 bases and the J gene lost 6 bases, with 16 bases spanning the gap. Germline V CDR1 and CDR2: MGHDK, SYGVNS. The CDR3 is made up of 14 amino acids. CDR3 DNA sequence: TGTGCCAGCGCAACCCCGTGGGGAGATGAAAAACTGTTTTTT. Amino acid sequence: CASATPWGDEKLFF.

Note on this clone: This clone may be a read error of a much larger clone one base away. V and J are TRBV5-6 and TRBJ1-6; 7 bases are a match to TRBD1. CDR3 length equals 14 residues. With 1 base clipped from V and 5 bases from J, the junction kept 0 bases outside the gene matches. In germline, CDR1 is SGHDT, CDR2 YYEEEE. CDR3 in amino acids: CASSLTGDNSPLHF. In DNA form, the CDR3 reads TGTGCCAGCAGCTTGACAGGGGATAATTCACCCCTCCACTTT.

This chain's CDR3 is CAWSVGSYEQYF. The DNA for the CDR3 is TGTGCCTGGAGTGTGGGCAGCTACGAGCAGTACTTC. The chain has TRBV30 and TRBJ2-7; D is unresolved. The germline CDR1 and CDR2 sequences are GTSNPN and SVGIG (reference sequence). The CDR3 totals 12 residues. With 0 bases removed from V and 3 bases from J, the gap between germline ends came to 6 bases.